Listed here are 15 T cell receptor beta chains from one sample, sequenced in a study of response to subunit inactivated influenza vaccine (dated by TCRdb to 2016 to 2019). Receptor libraries were prepared by RT-PCR. The sample was run on an Illumina HiSeq 2500. TCRdb reprocessed the public reads (quality trimming at Q25 with fastp, clone calling with MiXCR) and kept in-frame beta chains. Entries are consolidated by CDR3 protein sequence, retaining the most common genes and DNA. The sample records 650,000 to 800,000 distinct CDR3 sequences, roughly 13% of which are singletons. The ten top clones hold 5.5% to 7% of the sample. The specimen comprised PBMCs from blood, sampled roughly 15 days before vaccination. Receptor source: a man over 45 who received an inactivated influenza vaccine. Donor details come from another sample of the same person, matched by shared clones.

In its sample, this clonotype was seen many times. The V call is TRBV9, the J call TRBJ1-4; no clear D. The germline V and J ends were trimmed by 2 bases and 3 bases, with 14 bases remaining between them. The germline V gene has CDR1 SGDLS and CDR2 YYNGEE. This CDR3 has 16 residues. The CDR3 loop is CASSVGNMLSNEKLFF. The DNA for the CDR3 is TGTGCCAGCAGCGTGGGCAACATGCTTTCTAATGAAAAACTGTTTTTT. Together with reference TRBV9 and TRBJ1-4, the CDR3 gives the full variable domain: DSGVTQTPKHLITATGQRVTLRCSPRSGDLSVYWYQQSLDQGLQFLIQYYNGEERAKGNILERFSAQQFPDLHSELNLSSLELGDSALYFCASSVGNMLSNEKLFFGSGTQLSVL.

In its sample, this clonotype was seen many times. The V call is TRBV10-3, the J call TRBJ1-2, with TRBD1 as a possible D gene (6 bases). Germline V gives CDR1 ENHRY, CDR2 SYGVKD. The germline V and J ends were trimmed by 4 bases and 0 bases, with 15 bases remaining between them. The CDR3 has 16 residues. The CDR3 is CAISGTRDTTNYGYTF. The CDR3 DNA reads TGTGCCATCAGTGGGACCCGGGACACAACTAACTATGGCTACACCTTC.

The chain joins TRBV5-1 to TRBJ1-6; D call uncertain. Per germline, CDR1 SGHRS and CDR2 YFSETQ. V was pared by 0 bases and J by 8 bases, with 9 bases between. This CDR3 spans 14 amino acids. The CDR3 bases are TGCGCCAGCAGCTTGGTGTTTGAGGATTCACCCCTCCACTTT. Encoded protein: CASSLVFEDSPLHF. Full variable domain (missing parts from reference TRBV5-1 and TRBJ1-6): KAGVTQTPRYLIKTRGQQVTLSCSPISGHRSVSWYQQTPGQGLQFLFEYFSETQRNKGNFPGRFSGRQFSNSRSEMNVSTLELGDSALYLCASSLVFEDSPLHFGNGTRLTVT.

The chain carries TRBV30 and TRBJ2-7; D ambiguous. The CDR3 loop spans 12 amino acids. Trimming removed 4 bases at V and 5 bases at J, with 12 bases between. CDR1 and CDR2 (germline): GTSNPN, SVGIG (reference sequence). The CDR3, as DNA: TGTGCCTGGAAGCGCAGGCTTGACGAGCAGTACTTC. It encodes CAWKRRLDEQYF.

This clonotype was seen more than once but under ten times. CDR3 in amino acids: CSVDGVSGAPYEQYF. The CDR3 DNA is TGCAGCGTTGATGGGGTTAGCGGGGCCCCGTACGAGCAGTACTTC. This chain links TRBV29-1 with TRBJ2-7; TRBD2 matches 8 bases. Germline loops: CDR1 SQVTM, CDR2 ANQGSEA. The junction had 11 bases not matched to a gene; V was cut back by 3 bases and J by 4 bases. This CDR3 is built from 15 residues.

This clonotype has just a few counts. The gene calls are TRBV20-1 and TRBJ2-7, with D perhaps matching TRBD1 (5 bases). V lost 0 bases and J lost 0, with 12 bases in between. The CDR3 is 15 residues long. Germline loops: CDR1 DFQATT, CDR2 SNEGSKA (reference sequence). The CDR3 region is CSARDSAGPSYEQYF. The CDR3 DNA reads as TGCAGTGCTAGAGATTCGGCAGGGCCCTCCTACGAGCAGTACTTC.

This clonotype has more than one count but fewer than ten. The chain is built from TRBV5-6 and TRBJ2-1, with 7 bases identical to TRBD2. V dropped 4 bases and J dropped 7; count of bases not matched to a gene: 8. The CDR3 totals 14 residues. Germline assignment: CDR1 SGHDT and CDR2 YYEEEE. Here the CDR3 DNA reads TGTGCCAGCAGCCTAGGGTCCGGGGGGAATGAGCAGTTCTTC. The encoded protein is CASSLGSGGNEQFF.

The CDR3 nucleotides are TGCAGTGCTAGAACCTCCCAGGGTAGCAATCAGCCCCAGCATTTT. This codes for CSARTSQGSNQPQHF. This chain links TRBV20-1 with TRBJ1-5; possibly TRBD1 for D (5 bases). V was cut by 2 bases and J by 0 bases, with 11 bases left in between. Per germline, CDR1 DFQATT and CDR2 SNEGSKA (reference sequence). This CDR3 spans 15 amino acids.

As DNA, the CDR3 is TGTGCCAGCAGCTCGGGGACCCGTTTAGGCTACGAGCAGTACTTC. This gives the protein CASSSGTRLGYEQYF. V gene TRBV7-8 combines with J gene TRBJ2-7, with D tentatively TRBD1 or TRBD2 (5 bases each). V lost 4 bases and J lost 3, with 16 bases in between. The V gene's germline CDR1 is SGHVS and CDR2 FQNEAQ. This CDR3 is 15 amino acids long.

The V gene is TRBV6-5, the J gene TRBJ1-6; 7 bases agree with TRBD1. CDR1 is MNHEY and CDR2 is SVGAGI in the germline V gene. The J segment lost 11 bases and the V segment lost 2 bases, leaving 6 bases of the junction unmatched. This CDR3 comprises 14 residues. The CDR3 DNA reads as TGTGCCAGCAGTTACGACAGGGACAGAACACCCCTCCACTTT. Protein sequence: CASSYDRDRTPLHF.

In this sample, this clonotype turned up a few times. In DNA, the CDR3 is TGCAGTGCTAGTGGGGCTAGCGGGGACTACAATGAGCAGTTCTTC. Amino acid sequence: CSASGASGDYNEQFF. The chain recombines TRBV20-1 with TRBJ2-1, with 9 bases matching TRBD2. From germline, CDR1 is DFQATT and CDR2 SNEGSKA (reference sequence). The J segment lost 3 bases and the V segment lost 3 bases, leaving 6 bases of the junction unmatched. This CDR3 is 15 amino acids long.

This clonotype occurred a few times. J is TRBJ2-7 and V is TRBV7-2; D may be TRBD2 (5 bases). From germline, CDR1 is SGHTA and CDR2 FQGNSA. Trimming stripped 5 bases from V and 3 bases from J, with 20 bases between. This CDR3 comprises 16 residues. The CDR3 bases are TGTGCCAGCAGCCCCCAAGCCCGTACACGGGGCTACGAGCAGTACTTC. It encodes CASSPQARTRGYEQYF.

The table lists this clonotype with a few counts. The J gene is TRBJ2-3, the V gene TRBV12-3 or TRBV12-4; D remains unclear. Trimming left V 5 bases short and J 4 bases short, with 10 bases between. This CDR3 has 13 amino acids. The CDR3 spells CASSPRISDTQYF. The CDR3 region has the DNA TGTGCCAGCAGTCCCAGGATTTCAGATACGCAGTATTTT.

The chain links TRBV4-1 to TRBJ1-5; TRBD1 might be the D (6 bases). V dropped 4 bases and J dropped 3 bases, with 13 bases sitting between them. The germline CDR1 and CDR2 sequences are MGHRA and YSYEKL. This CDR3 region has 15 residues. The chain's CDR3 is CASSLTAGVNQPQHF. In DNA form, the CDR3 reads TGCGCCAGCAGCCTCACGGCAGGGGTCAATCAGCCCCAGCATTTT.

This clonotype turned up a few times. The chain uses TRBV20-1 and TRBJ2-1; tentatively, D is TRBD2 (6 bases). Germline V gene sequence: CDR1 DFQATT, CDR2 SNEGSKA (reference sequence). V gave up 7 bases and J gave up 0 bases, with 22 bases separating them. The CDR3 contains 17 residues. CDR3 protein: CSGRPLRDSNSYNEQFF. Here the CDR3 DNA reads TGCAGTGGCAGACCTCTACGGGACTCTAACTCCTACAATGAGCAGTTCTTC.